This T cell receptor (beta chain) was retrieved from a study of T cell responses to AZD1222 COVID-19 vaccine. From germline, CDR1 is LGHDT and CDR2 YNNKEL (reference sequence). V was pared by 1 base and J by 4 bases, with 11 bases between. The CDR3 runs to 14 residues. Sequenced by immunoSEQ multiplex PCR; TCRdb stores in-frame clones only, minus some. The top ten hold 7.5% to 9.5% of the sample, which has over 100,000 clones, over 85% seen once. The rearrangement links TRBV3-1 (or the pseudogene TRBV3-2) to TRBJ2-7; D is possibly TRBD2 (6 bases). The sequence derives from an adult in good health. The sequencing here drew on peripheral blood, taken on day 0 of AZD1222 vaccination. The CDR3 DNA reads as TGTGCCAGCAGCCAAGTTCACGGGGGATACGAGCAGTACTTC. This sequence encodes CASSQVHGGYEQYF.